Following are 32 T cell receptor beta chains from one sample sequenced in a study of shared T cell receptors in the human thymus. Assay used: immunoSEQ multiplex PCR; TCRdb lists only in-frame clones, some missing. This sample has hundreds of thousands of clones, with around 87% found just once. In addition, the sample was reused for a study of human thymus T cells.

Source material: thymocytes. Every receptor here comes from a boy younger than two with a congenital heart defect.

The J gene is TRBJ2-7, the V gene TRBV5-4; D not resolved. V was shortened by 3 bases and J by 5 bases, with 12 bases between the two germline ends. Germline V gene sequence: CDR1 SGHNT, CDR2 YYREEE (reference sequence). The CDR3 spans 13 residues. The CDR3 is CASSSDPADEQYF. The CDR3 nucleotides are TGTGCCAGCAGCTCTGACCCCGCGGACGAGCAGTACTTC.

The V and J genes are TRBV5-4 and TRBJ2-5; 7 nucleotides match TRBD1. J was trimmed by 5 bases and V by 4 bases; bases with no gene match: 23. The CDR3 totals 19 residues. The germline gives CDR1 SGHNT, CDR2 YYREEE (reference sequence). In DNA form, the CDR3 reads TGTGCCAGCAGCCTTGAGGACCCAACGAGGGACAGAGGTAGGGAGACCCAGTACTTC. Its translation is CASSLEDPTRDRGRETQYF.

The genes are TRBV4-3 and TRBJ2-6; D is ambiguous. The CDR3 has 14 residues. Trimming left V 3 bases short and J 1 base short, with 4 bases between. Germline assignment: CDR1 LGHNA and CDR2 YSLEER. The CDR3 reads CASSHASGANVLTF. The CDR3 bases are TGCGCCAGCAGCCATGCGTCTGGGGCCAACGTCCTGACTTTC.

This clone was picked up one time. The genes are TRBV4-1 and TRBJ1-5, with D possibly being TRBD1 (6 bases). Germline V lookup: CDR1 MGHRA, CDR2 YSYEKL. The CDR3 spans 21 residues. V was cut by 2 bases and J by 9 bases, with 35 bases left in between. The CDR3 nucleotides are TGCGCCAGCAGCCAAAGAGTGGGAATTACAGGGTTTGGGTTTCTACTAACGCCCCAGCATTTT. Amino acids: CASSQRVGITGFGFLLTPQHF.

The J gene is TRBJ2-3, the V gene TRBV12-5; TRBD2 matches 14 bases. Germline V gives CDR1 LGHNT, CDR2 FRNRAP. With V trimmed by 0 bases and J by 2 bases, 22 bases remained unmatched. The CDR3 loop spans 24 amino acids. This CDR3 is CASGLVRAGLAGVRPGEHTDTQYF. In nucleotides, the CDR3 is TGTGCTAGTGGTTTGGTACGGGCGGGACTAGCGGGAGTTAGGCCCGGGGAACACACAGATACGCAGTATTTT.

CDR3 sequence: CSVVPGLSYEQYF. DNA of the CDR3: TGCAGCGTTGTTCCAGGACTTTCCTACGAGCAGTACTTC. The rearrangement links TRBV29-1 to TRBJ2-5; the D gene is possibly TRBD2 (5 bases). The J call may be wrong; the DNA end is better matched by TRBJ2-7. CDR3 size: 13 residues. Germline V lookup: CDR1 SQVTM, CDR2 ANQGSEA.

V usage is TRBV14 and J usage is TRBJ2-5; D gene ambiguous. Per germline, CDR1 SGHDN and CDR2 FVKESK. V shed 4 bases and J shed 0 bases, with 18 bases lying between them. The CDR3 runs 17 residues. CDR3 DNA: TGTGCCAGCAGCCGCAAGCCCCTGGAGAACCACCAAGAGACCCAGTACTTC. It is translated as CASSRKPLENHQETQYF.

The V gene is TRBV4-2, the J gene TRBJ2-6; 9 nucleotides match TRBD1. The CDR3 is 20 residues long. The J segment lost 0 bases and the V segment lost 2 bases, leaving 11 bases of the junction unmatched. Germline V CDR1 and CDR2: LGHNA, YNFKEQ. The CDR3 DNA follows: TGTGCCAGCAGCCAATGGACAGGGGCAATACTAAGCTCTGGGGCCAACGTCCTGACTTTC. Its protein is CASSQWTGAILSSGANVLTF.

The CDR3 sequence is CASNPSRVNDGYTF. The CDR3 DNA follows: TGTGCCAGCAATCCCTCTCGAGTGAATGATGGCTACACCTTC. This rearrangement joins TRBV2 to TRBJ1-2; D uncertain. From germline, CDR1 is SNHLY and CDR2 FYNNEI. V was clipped by 7 bases and J by 6 bases, with 18 bases between them. The CDR3 has 14 amino acids.

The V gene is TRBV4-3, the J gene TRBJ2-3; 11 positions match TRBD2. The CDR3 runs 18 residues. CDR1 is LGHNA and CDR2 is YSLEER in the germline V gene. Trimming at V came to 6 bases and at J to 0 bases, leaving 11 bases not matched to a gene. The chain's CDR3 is CASSLGLAGNDSTDTQYF. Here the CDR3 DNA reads TGCGCCAGCAGTCTAGGACTAGCGGGCAACGACAGCACAGATACGCAGTATTTT.

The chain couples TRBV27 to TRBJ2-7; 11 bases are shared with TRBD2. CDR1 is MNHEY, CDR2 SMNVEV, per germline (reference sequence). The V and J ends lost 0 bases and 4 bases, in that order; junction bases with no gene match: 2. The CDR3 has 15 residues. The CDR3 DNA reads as TGTGCCAGCAGTTTATCCACTAGCGGGAGATACGAGCAGTACTTC. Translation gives CASSLSTSGRYEQYF.

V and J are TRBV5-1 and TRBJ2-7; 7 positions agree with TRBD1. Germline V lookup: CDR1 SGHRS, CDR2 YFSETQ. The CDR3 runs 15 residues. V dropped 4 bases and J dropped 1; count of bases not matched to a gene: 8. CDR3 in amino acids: CASSIGEQGSYEQYF. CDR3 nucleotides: TGCGCCAGCAGCATAGGCGAACAGGGGTCCTACGAGCAGTACTTC.

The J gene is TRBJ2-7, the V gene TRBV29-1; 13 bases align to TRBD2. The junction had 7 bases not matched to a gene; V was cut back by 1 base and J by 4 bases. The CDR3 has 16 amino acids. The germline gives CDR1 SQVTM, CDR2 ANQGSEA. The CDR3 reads CSVEAAGLAGEYEQYF. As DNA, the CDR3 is TGCAGCGTTGAAGCTGCAGGACTAGCGGGGGAATACGAGCAGTACTTC.

The CDR3 DNA sequence: TGTGCCAGCAGTGAGGGGACTTCGATGAAGAATGAAAAACTGTTTTTT. This gives the protein CASSEGTSMKNEKLFF. The chain is built from TRBV6-1 and TRBJ1-4; D perhaps matches TRBD1 (5 bases). This CDR3 contains 16 residues. V was pared by 3 bases and J by 5 bases, with 16 bases between. Germline V gene sequence: CDR1 MNHNS, CDR2 SASEGT.

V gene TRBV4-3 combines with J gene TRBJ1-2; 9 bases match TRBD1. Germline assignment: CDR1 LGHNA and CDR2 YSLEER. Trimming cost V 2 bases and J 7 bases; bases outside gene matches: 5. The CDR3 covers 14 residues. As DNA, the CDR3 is TGCGCCAGCAGCCAACAAGGACAGGGGTTTGGCTACACCTTC. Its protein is CASSQQGQGFGYTF.

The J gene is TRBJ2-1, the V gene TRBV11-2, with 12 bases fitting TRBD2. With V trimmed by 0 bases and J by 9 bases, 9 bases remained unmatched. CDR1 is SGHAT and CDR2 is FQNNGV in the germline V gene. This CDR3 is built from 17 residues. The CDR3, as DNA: TGTGCCAGCAGCTTAGATCGGGCTAGCGGGAGGGCCGGTGAGCAGTTCTTC. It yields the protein CASSLDRASGRAGEQFF.

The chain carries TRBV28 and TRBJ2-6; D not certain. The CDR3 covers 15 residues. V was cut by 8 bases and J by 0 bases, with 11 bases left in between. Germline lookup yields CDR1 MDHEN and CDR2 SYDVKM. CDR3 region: CASSPSSSGANVLTF. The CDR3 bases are TGTGCCAGCTCCCCCTCGAGCTCTGGGGCCAACGTCCTGACTTTC.

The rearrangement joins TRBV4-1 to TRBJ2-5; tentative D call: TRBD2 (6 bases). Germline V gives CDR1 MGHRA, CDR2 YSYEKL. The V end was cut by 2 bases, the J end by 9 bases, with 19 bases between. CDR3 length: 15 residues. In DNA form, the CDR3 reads TGCGCCAGCAGCCAAAACCCCAGCAGTCCGGGGGCCCAGTACTTC. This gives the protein CASSQNPSSPGAQYF.

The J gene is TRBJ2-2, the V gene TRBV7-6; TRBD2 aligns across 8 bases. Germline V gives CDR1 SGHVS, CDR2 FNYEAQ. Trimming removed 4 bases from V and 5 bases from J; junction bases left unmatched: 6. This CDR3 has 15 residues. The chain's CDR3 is CASSWRGAATGELFF. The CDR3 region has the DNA TGTGCCAGCAGCTGGCGGGGGGCCGCTACCGGGGAGCTGTTTTTT.

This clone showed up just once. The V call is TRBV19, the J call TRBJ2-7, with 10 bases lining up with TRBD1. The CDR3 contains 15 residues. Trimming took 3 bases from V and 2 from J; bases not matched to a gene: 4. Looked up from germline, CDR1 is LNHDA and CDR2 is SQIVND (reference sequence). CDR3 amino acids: CASSIGDRGAYEQYF. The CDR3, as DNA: TGTGCCAGTAGTATTGGGGACAGGGGTGCCTACGAGCAGTACTTC.

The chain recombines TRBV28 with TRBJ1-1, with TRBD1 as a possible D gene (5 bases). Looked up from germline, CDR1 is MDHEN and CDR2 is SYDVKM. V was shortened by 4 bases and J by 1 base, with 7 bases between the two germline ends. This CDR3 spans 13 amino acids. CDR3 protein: CASSWGGNTEAFF. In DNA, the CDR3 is TGTGCCAGCAGTTGGGGGGGGAACACTGAAGCTTTCTTT.

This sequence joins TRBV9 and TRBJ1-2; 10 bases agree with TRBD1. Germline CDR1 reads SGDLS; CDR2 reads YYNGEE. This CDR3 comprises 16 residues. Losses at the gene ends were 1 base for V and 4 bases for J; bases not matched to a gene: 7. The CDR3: CASSVRRDRGSYGYTF. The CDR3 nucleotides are TGTGCCAGCAGCGTAAGACGGGACAGGGGTTCCTATGGCTACACCTTC.

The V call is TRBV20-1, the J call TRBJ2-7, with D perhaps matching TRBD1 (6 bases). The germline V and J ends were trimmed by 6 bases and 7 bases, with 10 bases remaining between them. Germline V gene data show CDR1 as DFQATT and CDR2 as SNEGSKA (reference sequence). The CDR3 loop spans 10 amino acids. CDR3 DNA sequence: TGCAGTGCAAGGACAGCTGAGCAGTACTTC. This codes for CSARTAEQYF.

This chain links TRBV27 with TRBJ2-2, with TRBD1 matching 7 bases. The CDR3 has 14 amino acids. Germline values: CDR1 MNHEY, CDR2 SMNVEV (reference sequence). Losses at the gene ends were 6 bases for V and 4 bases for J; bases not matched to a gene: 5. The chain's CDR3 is CASSNRGGTGELFF. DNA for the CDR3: TGTGCCAGCAGCAACAGGGGCGGCACCGGGGAGCTGTTTTTT.

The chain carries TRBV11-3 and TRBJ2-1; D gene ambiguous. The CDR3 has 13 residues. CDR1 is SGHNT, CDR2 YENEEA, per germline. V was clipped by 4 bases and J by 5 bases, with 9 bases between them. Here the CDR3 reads CASSSRKHNEQFF. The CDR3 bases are TGTGCCAGCAGCTCGAGGAAACACAATGAGCAGTTCTTC.

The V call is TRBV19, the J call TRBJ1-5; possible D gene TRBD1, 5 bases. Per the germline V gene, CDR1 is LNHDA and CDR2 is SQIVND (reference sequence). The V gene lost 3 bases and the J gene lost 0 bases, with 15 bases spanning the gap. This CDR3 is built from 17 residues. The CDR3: CASSIWGRANSNQPQHF. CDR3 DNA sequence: TGTGCCAGTAGTATTTGGGGCAGGGCGAATAGCAATCAGCCCCAGCATTTT.

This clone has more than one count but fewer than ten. Here the CDR3 reads CASSSGTGILGGTIYF. CDR3 nucleotides: TGTGCCAGCAGTTCCGGGACAGGGATTCTCGGGGGCACCATATATTTT. The chain uses TRBV7-9 and TRBJ1-3; 9 bases align to TRBD1. Germline assignment: CDR1 SEHNR and CDR2 FQNEAQ (reference sequence). The CDR3 covers 16 residues. Germline trimming cut 6 bases from V and 9 bases from J; bases unmatched to any gene: 15.

The CDR3 loop is CASSPPNRNSGPNTGELFF. The CDR3 DNA sequence: TGTGCCAGCTCACCACCGAACAGAAATAGCGGGCCGAACACCGGGGAGCTGTTTTTT. The chain couples TRBV18 to TRBJ2-2; 7 nucleotides agree with TRBD2. The trim removed 0 bases at V and 0 bases at J, leaving 10 bases unmatched. From germline, CDR1 is KGHSH and CDR2 LQKENI. The CDR3 spans 19 residues.

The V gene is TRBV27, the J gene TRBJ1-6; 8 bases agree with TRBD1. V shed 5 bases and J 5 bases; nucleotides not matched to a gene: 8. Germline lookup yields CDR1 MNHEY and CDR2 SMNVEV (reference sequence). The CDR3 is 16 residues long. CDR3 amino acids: CASSPRGTGDNSPLHF. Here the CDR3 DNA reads TGTGCCAGCAGTCCGCGCGGGACAGGAGATAATTCACCCCTCCACTTT.

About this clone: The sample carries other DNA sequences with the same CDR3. CDR3 in amino acids: CASSSGLAVTDTQYF. DNA of the CDR3: TGTGCCAGCAGTTCGGGACTAGCGGTCACAGATACGCAGTATTTT. The J gene is TRBJ2-3, the V gene TRBV6-5, with 11 bases lining up with TRBD2. V gave up 4 bases and J gave up 2 bases; unmatched junction bases: 2. The CDR3 spans 15 residues. Germline V CDR1 and CDR2: MNHEY, SVGAGI.

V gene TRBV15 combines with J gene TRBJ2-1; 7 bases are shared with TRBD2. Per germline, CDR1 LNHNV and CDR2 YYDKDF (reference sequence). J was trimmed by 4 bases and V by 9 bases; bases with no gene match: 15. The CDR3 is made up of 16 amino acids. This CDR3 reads CATAPVPSGEYNEQFF. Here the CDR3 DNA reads TGTGCCACAGCACCCGTCCCGAGCGGGGAATACAATGAGCAGTTCTTC.

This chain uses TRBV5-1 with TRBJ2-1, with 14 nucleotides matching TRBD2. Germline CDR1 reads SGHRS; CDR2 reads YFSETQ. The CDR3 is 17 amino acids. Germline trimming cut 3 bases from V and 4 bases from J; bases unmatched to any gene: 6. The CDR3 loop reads CASSWGTSGSSYNEQFF. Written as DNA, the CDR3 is TGCGCCAGCAGCTGGGGGACTAGCGGGAGTAGTTACAATGAGCAGTTCTTC.